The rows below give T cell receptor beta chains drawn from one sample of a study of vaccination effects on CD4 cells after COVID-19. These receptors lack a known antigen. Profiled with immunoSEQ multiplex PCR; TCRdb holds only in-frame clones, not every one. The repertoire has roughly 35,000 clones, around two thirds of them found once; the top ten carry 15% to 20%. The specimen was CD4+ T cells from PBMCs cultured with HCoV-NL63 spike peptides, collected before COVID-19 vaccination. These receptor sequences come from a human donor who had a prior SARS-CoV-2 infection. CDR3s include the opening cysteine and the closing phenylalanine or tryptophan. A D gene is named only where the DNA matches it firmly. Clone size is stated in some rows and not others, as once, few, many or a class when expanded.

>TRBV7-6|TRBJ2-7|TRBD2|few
CASSSSPGLAREQYF
TGTGCCAGCAGCTCCTCTCCGGGACTAGCGCGCGAGCAGTACTTC
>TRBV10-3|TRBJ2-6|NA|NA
CAIRGSPGANVLTF
TGTGCCATCAGGGGGAGTCCTGGGGCCAACGTCCTGACTTTC
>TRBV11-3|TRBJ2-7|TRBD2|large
CASSSGLAREQYF
TGTGCCAGCAGCTCCGGACTAGCTCGTGAGCAGTACTTC
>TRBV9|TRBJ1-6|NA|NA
CASSPARNSPLHF
TGTGCCAGCAGCCCAGCGCGTAATTCACCCCTCCACTTT
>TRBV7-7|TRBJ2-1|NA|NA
CASSFLGAYNEQFF
TGTGCTAGCAGCTTCCTAGGGGCTTACAATGAGCAGTTCTTC
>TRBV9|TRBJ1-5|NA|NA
CASSVEGGPISPQHF
TGTGCCAGCAGCGTAGAGGGGGGCCCCATCAGCCCCCAGCATTTT
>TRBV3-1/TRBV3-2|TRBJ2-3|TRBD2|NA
CASSQLLAGEDTQYF
TGTGCCAGCAGCCAACTACTAGCGGGGGAAGATACGCAGTATTTT
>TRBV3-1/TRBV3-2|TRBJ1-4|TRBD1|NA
CASSQDPLGTATNEKLFF
TGTGCCAGCAGCCAAGATCCGCTTGGGACAGCTACTAATGAAAAACTGTTTTTT
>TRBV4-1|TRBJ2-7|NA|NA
CASSQDFTGFAYEQYF
TGCGCCAGCAGCCAAGACTTCACAGGGTTTGCCTACGAGCAGTACTTC
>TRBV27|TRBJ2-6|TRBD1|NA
CASSKRDRGGSGANVLTF
TGTGCCAGCAGTAAGAGGGACAGGGGGGGCTCTGGGGCCAACGTCCTGACTTTC
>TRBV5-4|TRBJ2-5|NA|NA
CASSLVPGGQETQYF
TGTGCCAGCAGCTTAGTCCCCGGGGGCCAAGAGACCCAGTACTTC
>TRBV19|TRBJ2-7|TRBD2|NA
CASSISGGRYEQYF
TGTGCCAGTAGTATAAGCGGGGGTCGATACGAGCAGTACTTC
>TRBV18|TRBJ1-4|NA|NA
CASSPNNGEKLFF
TGTGCCAGCTCACCGAACAATGGAGAAAAACTGTTTTTT
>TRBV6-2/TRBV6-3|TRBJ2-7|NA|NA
CASSKSGYSYEQYF
TGTGCCAGCAGTAAGAGCGGGTACTCCTACGAGCAGTACTTC
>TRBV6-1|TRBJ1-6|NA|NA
CASSEGWRYSPLHF
TGTGCCAGCAGTGAGGGTTGGAGGTATTCACCCCTCCACTTT
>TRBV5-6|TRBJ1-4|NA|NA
CASSLIVANEKLFF
TGTGCCAGCAGCCTGATTGTAGCTAATGAAAAACTGTTTTTT
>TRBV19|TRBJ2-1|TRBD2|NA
CASSTLTSGGPGEQFF
TGTGCCAGTAGTACCCTGACTAGCGGGGGGCCGGGTGAGCAGTTCTTC
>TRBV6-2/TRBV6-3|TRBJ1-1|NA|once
CASSYTRGFGEAFF
TGTGCCAGCAGTTACACCCGGGGATTCGGTGAAGCTTTCTTT
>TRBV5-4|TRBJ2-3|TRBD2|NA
CASSETSGGTTPSTDTQYF
TGTGCCAGCAGCGAAACTAGCGGGGGGACCACACCTAGCACAGATACGCAGTATTTT
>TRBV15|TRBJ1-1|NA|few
CATSRDREGLAFF
TGTGCCACCAGCAGAGATCGGGAGGGATTGGCTTTCTTT
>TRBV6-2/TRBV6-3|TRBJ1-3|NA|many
CASSNTRLGNTIYF
TGTGCCAGCAGCAACACCCGCTTGGGAAACACCATATATTTT
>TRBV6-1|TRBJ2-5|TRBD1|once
CASKLTGAQETQYF
TGTGCCAGCAAGCTCACAGGGGCACAAGAGACCCAGTACTTC